This record covers a single TCR beta chain. These data originate in a study of blood T cell repertoires in COVID-19. Germline assignment: CDR1 MNHNS and CDR2 SASEGT. CDR3 length equals 14 residues. The V and J ends lost 2 bases and 12 bases respectively, with 17 bases between them. The method was immunoSEQ multiplex PCR; TCRdb's version includes in-frame clones alone and lacks a portion of them. The sample has 150,000 or so clones, around four fifths seen once. Sequencing was performed on peripheral blood. The rearrangement joins TRBV6-1 to TRBJ2-1, with D possibly being TRBD1 (5 bases). The TCR was taken from a woman of 80 years or more with acute or convalescent COVID-19. CDR3 in amino acids: CASSERQGRGWQFF. The CDR3 DNA sequence: TGTGCCAGCAGTGAAAGGCAGGGAAGGGGTTGGCAGTTCTTC.